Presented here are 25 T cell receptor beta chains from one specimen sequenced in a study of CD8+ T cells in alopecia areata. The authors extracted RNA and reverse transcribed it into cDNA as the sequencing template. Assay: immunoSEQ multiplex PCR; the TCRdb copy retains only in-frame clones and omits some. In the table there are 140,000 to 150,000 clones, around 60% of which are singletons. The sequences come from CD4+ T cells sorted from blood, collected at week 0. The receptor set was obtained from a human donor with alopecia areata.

For the CDR3, the DNA is TGCAGCGTCGGACAGGGAACCACAGATACGCAGTATTTT. Residues: CSVGQGTTDTQYF. This chain links TRBV29-1 with TRBJ2-3; TRBD1 matches 8 bases. The CDR3 contains 13 residues. Germline-derived CDR1 and CDR2 are SQVTM and ANQGSEA. Losses at the gene ends were 6 bases for V and 2 bases for J; bases not matched to a gene: 4.

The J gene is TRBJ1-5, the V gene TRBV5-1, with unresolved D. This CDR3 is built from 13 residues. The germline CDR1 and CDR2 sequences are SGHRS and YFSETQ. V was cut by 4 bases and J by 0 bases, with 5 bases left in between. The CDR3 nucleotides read TGCGCCAGCAGCCCATTTAGCAATCAGCCCCAGCATTTT. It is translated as CASSPFSNQPQHF.

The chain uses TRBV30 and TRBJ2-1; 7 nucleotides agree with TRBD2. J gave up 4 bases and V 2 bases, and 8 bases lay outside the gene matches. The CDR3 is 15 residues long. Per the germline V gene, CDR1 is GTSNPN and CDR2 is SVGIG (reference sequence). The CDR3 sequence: CAWSSGLGTYNEQFF. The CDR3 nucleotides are TGTGCCTGGAGTTCCGGACTAGGGACTTACAATGAGCAGTTCTTC.

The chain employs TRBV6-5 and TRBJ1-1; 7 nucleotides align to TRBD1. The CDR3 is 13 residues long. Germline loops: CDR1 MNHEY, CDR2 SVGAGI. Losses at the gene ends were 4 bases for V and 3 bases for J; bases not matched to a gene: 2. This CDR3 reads CASSWGTDTEAFF. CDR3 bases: TGTGCCAGCAGTTGGGGGACAGACACTGAAGCTTTCTTT.

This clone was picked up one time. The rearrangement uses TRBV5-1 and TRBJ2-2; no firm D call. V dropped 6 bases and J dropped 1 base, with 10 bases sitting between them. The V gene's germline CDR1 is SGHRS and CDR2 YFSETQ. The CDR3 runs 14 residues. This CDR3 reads CASKLIGNTGELFF. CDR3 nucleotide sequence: TGCGCCAGCAAGCTTATCGGGAACACCGGGGAGCTGTTTTTT.

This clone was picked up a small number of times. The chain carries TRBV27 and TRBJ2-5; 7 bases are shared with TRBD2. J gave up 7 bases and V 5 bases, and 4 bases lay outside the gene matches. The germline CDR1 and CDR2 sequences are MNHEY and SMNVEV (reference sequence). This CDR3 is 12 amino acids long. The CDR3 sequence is CASSPGGGTQYF. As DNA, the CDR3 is TGTGCCAGCAGTCCGGGGGGTGGGACCCAGTACTTC.

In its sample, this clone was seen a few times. The CDR3 DNA sequence: TGTGCCAGCAGCTTAGAATTGGTTGGAAACTATGGCTACACCTTC. This encodes CASSLELVGNYGYTF. This chain links TRBV7-9 with TRBJ1-2, with D uncertain. The CDR3 totals 15 residues. From germline, CDR1 is SEHNR and CDR2 FQNEAQ (reference sequence). The germline V and J ends were trimmed by 1 base and 2 bases, with 11 bases remaining between them.

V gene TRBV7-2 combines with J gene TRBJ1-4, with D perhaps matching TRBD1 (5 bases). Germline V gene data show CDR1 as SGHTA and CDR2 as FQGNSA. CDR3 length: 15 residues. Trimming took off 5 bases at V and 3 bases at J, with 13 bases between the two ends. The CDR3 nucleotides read TGTGCCAGCAGCCTAATGGGGCAGGCTAATGAAAAACTGTTTTTT. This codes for CASSLMGQANEKLFF.

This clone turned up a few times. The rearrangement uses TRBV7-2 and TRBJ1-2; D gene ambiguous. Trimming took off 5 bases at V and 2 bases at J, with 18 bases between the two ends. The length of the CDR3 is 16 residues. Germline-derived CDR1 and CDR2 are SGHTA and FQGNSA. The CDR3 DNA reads TGTGCCAGCAGCCCCCAAGGCCCTTCGATAAACTATGGCTACACCTTC. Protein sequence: CASSPQGPSINYGYTF.

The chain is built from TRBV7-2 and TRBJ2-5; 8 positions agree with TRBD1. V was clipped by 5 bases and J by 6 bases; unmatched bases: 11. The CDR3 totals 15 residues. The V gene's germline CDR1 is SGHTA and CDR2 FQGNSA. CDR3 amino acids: CASSHGTGYRKTQYF. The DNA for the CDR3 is TGTGCCAGCAGCCACGGGACAGGCTATAGGAAGACCCAGTACTTC.

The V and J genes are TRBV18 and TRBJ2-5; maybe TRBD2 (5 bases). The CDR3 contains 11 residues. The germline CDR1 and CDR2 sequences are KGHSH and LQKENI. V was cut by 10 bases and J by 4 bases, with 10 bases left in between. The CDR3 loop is CANSEGETQYF. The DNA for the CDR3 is TGTGCCAATTCCGAGGGAGAGACCCAGTACTTC.

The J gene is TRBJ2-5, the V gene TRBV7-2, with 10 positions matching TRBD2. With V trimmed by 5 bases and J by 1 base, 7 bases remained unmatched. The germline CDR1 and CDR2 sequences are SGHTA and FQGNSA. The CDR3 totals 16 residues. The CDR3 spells CASSRSSGGLQETQYF. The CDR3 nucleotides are TGTGCCAGCAGCCGCTCTAGCGGGGGTCTCCAAGAGACCCAGTACTTC.

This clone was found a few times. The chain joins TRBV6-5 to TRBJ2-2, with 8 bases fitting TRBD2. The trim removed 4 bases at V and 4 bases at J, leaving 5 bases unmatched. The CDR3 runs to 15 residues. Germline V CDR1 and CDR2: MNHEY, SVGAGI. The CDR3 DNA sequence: TGTGCCAGCAGTTTCCGGACTAGCCCCACCGGGGAGCTGTTTTTT. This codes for CASSFRTSPTGELFF.

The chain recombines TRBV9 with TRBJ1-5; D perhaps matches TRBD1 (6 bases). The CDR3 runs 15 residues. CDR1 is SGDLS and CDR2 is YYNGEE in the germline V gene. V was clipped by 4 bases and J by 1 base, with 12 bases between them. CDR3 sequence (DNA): TGTGCCAGCAGCTCCGGGACATCCAGCAATCAGCCCCAGCATTTT. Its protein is CASSSGTSSNQPQHF.

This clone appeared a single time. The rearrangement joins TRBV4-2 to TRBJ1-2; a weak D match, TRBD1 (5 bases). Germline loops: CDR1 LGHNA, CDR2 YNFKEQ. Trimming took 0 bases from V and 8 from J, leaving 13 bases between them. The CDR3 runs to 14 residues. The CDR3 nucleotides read TGTGCCAGCAGCCAAGATGGAGGGGAATGGGGCTACACCTTC. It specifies CASSQDGGEWGYTF.

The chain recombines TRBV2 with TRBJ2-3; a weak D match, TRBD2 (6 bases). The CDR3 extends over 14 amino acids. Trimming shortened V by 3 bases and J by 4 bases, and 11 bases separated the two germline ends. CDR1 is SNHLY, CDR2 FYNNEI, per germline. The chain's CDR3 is CASSDWRGADTQYF. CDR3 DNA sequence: TGTGCCAGCAGTGATTGGCGGGGCGCAGATACGCAGTATTTT.

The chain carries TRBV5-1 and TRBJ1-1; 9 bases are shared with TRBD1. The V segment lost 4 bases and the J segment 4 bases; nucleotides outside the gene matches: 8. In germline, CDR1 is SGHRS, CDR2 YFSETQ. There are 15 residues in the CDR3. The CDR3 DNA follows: TGCGCCAGCAGCGGGACAGGGTATGTGGGCACTGAAGCTTTCTTT. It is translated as CASSGTGYVGTEAFF.

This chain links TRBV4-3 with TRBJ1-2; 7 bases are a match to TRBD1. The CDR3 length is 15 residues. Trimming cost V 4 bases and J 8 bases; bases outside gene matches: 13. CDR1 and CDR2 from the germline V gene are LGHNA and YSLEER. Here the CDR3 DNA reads TGCGCCAGCAGCCCTGATCAGGGGGATCCACGAGGCTACACCTTC. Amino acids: CASSPDQGDPRGYTF.

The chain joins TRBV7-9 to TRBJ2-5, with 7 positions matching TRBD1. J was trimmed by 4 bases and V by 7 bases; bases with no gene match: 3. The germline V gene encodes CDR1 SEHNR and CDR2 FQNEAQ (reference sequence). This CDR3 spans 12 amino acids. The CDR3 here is CASTPGGETQYF. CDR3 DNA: TGTGCCAGCACTCCAGGGGGAGAGACCCAGTACTTC.

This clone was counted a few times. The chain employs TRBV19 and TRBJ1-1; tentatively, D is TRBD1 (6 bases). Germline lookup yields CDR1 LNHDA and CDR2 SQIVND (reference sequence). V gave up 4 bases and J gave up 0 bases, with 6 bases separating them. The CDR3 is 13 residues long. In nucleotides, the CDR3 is TGTGCCAGTAGTAACAGGGTGAACACTGAAGCTTTCTTT. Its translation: CASSNRVNTEAFF.

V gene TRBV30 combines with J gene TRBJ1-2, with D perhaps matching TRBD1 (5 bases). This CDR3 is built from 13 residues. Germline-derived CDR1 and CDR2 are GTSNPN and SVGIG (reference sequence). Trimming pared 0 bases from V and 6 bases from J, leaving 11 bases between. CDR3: CAWSVKGADGYTF. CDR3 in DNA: TGTGCCTGGAGTGTCAAAGGGGCGGATGGCTACACCTTC.

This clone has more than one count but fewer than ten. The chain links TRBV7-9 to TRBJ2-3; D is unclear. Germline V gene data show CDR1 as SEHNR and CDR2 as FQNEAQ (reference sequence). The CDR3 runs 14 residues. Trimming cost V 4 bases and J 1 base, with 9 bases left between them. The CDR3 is CASSSSRGTDTQYF. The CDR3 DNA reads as TGTGCCAGCAGCTCCTCCCGGGGCACAGATACGCAGTATTTT.

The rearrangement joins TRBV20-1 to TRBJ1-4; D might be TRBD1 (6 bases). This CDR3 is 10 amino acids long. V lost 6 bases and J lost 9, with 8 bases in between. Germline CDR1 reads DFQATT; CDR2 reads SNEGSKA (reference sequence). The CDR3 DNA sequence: TGCAGTGCAGGACAGCAAAAACTGTTTTTT. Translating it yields CSAGQQKLFF.

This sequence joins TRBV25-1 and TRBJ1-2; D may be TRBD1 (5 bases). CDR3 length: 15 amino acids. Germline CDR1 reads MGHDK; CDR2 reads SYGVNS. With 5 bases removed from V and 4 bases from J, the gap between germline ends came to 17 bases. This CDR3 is CASSPGDRRSYGYTF. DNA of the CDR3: TGTGCCAGCAGTCCGGGCGACAGACGAAGCTATGGCTACACCTTC.

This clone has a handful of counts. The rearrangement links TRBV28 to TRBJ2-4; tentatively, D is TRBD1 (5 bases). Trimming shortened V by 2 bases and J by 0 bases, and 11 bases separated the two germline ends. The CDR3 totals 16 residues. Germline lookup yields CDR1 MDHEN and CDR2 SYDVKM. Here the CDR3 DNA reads TGTGCCAGCAGTTTAGGCGACAGACAAGCCAAAAACATTCAGTACTTC. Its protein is CASSLGDRQAKNIQYF.